Listed here is a single TCR beta chain. The treatment is: oral pan-JAK inhibitor, 5-10 mg twice daily. The CDR3 has 15 residues. V dropped 5 bases and J dropped 5; count of bases not matched to a gene: 4. Germline CDR1 and CDR2: SGHAT and FQNNGV. These data come from a study of CD8+ T cells in alopecia areata. Investigators isolated RNA and reverse transcribed it into cDNA to act as the sequencing template. Libraries were prepared by immunoSEQ multiplex PCR; TCRdb keeps only in-frame clonotypes and omits some of them. Of 200,000 to 250,000 clones in the sample, less than 45% are singletons; the top ten hold about 0.48%.

The chain couples TRBV11-2 to TRBJ2-1; TRBD2 matches 12 bases. The TCR sequence derives from a human donor with alopecia areata. This material consisted of CD4+ T cells sorted from blood, taken around week 34, from a patient treated with tofacitinib. The CDR3 spells CASSVTSGGNNEQFF. The CDR3 nucleotides read TGTGCCAGCAGCGTGACTAGCGGGGGCAACAATGAGCAGTTCTTC.